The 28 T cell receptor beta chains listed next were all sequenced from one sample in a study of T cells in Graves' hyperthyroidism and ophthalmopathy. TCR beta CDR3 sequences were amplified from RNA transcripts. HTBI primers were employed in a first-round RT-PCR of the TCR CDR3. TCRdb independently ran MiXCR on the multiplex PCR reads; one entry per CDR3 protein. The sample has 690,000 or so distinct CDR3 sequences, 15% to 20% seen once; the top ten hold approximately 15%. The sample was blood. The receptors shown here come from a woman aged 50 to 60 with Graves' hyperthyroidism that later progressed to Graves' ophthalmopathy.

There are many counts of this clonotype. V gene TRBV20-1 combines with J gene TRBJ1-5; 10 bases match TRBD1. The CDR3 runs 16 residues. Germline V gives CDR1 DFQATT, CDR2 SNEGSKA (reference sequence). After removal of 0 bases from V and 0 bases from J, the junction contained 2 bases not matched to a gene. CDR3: CSARDGTGASNQPQHF. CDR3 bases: TGCAGTGCTAGAGATGGGACAGGGGCTAGCAATCAGCCCCAGCATTTT.

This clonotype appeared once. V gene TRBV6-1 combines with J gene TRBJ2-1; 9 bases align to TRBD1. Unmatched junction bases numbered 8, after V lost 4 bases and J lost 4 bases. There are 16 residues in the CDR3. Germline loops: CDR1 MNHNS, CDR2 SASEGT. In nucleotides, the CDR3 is TGTGCCAGCAGTGGGTACCCGGGACAGGGATACAATGAGCAGTTCTTC. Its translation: CASSGYPGQGYNEQFF.

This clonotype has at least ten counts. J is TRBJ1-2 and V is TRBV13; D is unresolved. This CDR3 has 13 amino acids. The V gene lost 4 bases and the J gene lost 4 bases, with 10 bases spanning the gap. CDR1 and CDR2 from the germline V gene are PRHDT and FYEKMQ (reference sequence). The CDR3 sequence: CASSSPTAYGYTF. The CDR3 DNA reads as TGTGCCAGCAGCTCTCCTACAGCCTATGGCTACACCTTC. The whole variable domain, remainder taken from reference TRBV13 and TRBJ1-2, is AAGVIQSPRHLIKEKRETATLKCYPIPRHDTVYWYQQGPGQDPQFLISFYEKMQSDKGSIPDRFSAQQFSDYHSELNMSSLELGDSALYFCASSSPTAYGYTFGSGTRLTVV.

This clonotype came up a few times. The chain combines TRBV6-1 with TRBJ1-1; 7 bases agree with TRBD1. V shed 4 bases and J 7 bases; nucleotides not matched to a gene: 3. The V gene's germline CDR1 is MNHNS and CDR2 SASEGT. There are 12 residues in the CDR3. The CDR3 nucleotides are TGTGCCAGCAGTGGACAGGGAGTTGAAGCTTTCTTT. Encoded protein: CASSGQGVEAFF.

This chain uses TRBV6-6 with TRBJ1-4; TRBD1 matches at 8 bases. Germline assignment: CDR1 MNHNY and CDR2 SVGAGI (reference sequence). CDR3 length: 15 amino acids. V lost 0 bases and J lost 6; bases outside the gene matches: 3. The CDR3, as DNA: TGTGCCAGCAGTTACTCCCAGGGGGCAGATGAAAAACTGTTTTTT. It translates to CASSYSQGADEKLFF.

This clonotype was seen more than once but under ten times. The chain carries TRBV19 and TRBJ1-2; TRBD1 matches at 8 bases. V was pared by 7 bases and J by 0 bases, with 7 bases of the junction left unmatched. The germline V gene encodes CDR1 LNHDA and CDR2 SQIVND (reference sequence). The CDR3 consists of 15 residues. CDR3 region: CASTQRDRPNYGYTF. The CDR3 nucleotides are TGTGCCAGTACTCAGCGGGACAGGCCTAACTATGGCTACACCTTC.

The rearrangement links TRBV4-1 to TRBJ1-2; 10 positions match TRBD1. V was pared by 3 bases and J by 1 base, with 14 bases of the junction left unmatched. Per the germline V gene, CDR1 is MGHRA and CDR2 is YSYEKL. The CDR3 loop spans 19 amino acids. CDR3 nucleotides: TGCGCCAGCAGCCATCGTTTGACAGGGGGCGAAGGGTTTAACTATGGCTACACCTTC. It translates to CASSHRLTGGEGFNYGYTF.

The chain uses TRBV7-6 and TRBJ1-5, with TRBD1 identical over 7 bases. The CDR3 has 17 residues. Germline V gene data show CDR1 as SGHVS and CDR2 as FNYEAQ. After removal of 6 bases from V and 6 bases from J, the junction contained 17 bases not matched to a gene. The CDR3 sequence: CASSPVGGAGSGQPQHF. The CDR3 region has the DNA TGTGCCAGCAGTCCAGTAGGGGGCGCAGGGTCGGGTCAGCCCCAGCATTTT.

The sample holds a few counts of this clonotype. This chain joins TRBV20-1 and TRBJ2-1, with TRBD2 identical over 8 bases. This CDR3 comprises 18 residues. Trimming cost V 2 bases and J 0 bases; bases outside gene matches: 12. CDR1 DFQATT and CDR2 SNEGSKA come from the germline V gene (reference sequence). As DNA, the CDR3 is TGCAGTGCTAGACAAAAACCGGGGGGGGGCGTCTCCTACAATGAGCAGTTCTTC. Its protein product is CSARQKPGGGVSYNEQFF.

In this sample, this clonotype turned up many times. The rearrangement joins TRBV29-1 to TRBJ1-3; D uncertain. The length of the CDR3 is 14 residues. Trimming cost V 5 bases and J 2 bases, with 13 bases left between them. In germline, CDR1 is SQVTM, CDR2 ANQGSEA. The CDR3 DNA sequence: TGCAGCGTTCAGGCCCAGGCCGCTGGAAACACCATATATTTT. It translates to CSVQAQAAGNTIYF. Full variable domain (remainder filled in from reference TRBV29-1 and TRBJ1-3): SAVISQKPSRDICQRGTSLTIQCQVDSQVTMMFWYRQQPGQSLTLIATANQGSEATYESGFVIDKFPISRPNLTFSTLTVSNMSPEDSSIYLCSVQAQAAGNTIYFGEGSWLTVV.

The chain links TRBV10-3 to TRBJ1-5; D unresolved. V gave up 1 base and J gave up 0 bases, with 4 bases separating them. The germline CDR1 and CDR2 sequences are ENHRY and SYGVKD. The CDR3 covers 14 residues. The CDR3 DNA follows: TGTGCCATCAGTGAGTTTAATAGCAATCAGCCCCAGCATTTT. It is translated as CAISEFNSNQPQHF.

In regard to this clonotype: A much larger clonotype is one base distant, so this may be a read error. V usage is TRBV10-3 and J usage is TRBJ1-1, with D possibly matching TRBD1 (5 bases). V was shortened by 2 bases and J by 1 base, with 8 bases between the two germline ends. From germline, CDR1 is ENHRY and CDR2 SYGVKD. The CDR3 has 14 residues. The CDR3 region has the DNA TGTGCCATCAGTGAGGGGGACGCGAACACTGAAGCTTTCTTT. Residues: CAISEGDANTEAFF.

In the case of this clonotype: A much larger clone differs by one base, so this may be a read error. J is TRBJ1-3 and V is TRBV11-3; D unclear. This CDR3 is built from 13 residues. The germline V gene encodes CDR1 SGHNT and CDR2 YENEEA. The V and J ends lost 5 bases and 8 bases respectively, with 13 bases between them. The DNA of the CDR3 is TGTGCCAGCAGCCCCTGGCTGGAAGACACCATATATTTT. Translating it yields CASSPWLEDTIYF.

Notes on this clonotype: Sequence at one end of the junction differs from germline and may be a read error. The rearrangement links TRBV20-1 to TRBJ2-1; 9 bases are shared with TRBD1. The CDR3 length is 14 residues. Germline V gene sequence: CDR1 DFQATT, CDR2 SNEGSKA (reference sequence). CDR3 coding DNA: TGCAGTCCTAGGACAGGGGCTGGATACAATGAGCAGTTCTTC. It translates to CSPRTGAGYNEQFF.

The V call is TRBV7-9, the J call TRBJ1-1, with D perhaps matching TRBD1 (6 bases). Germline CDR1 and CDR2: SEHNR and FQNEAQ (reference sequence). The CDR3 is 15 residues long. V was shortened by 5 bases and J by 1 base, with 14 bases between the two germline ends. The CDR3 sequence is CASSPRTEGNTEAFF. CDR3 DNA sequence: TGTGCCAGCAGCCCTCGGACAGAGGGGAACACTGAAGCTTTCTTT.

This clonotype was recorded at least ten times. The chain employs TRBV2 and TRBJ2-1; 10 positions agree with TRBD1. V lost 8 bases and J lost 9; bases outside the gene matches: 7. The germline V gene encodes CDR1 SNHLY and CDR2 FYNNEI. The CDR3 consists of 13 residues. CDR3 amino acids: CASLGQGNREQFF. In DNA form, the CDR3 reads TGTGCCAGCTTGGGACAGGGGAATCGTGAGCAGTTCTTC.

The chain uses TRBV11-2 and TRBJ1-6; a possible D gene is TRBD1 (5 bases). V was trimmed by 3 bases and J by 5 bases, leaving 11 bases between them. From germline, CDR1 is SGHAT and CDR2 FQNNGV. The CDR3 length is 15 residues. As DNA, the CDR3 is TGTGCCAGCAGCTTGTTCCAGGGTAATAATTCACCCCTCCACTTT. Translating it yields CASSLFQGNNSPLHF.

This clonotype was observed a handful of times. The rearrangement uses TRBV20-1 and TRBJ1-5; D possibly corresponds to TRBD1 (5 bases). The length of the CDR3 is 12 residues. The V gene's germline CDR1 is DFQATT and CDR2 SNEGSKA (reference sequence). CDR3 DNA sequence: TGCAGCCCCGGGGCAGTCAATCAGCCCCAGCATTTT. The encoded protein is CSPGAVNQPQHF.

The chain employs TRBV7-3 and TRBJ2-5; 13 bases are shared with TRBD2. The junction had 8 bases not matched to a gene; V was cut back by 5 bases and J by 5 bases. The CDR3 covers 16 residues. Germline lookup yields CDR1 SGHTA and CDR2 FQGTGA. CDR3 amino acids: CASSPRLAGGVETQYF. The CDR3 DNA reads TGTGCCAGCAGCCCCCGACTAGCGGGGGGAGTCGAGACCCAGTACTTC.

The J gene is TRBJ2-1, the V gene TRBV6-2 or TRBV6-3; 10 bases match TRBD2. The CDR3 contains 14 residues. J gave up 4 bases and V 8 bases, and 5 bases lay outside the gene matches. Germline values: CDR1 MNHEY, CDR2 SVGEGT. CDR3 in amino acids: CASLAGGEYNEQFF. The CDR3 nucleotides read TGTGCCAGCTTAGCGGGGGGCGAGTACAATGAGCAGTTCTTC.

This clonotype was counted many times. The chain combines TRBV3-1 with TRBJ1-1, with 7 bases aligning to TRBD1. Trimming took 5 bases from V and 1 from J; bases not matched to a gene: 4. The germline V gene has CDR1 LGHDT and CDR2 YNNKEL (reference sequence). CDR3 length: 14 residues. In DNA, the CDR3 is TGTGCCAGCAGCTCTGGACAGGCGAACACTGAAGCTTTCTTT. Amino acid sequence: CASSSGQANTEAFF.

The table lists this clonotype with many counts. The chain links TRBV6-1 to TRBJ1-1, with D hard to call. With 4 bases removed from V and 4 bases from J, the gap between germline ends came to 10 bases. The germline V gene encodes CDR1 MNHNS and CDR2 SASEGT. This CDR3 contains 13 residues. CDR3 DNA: TGTGCCAGCAGTGTAATGGGCTTCACTGAAGCTTTCTTT. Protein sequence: CASSVMGFTEAFF.

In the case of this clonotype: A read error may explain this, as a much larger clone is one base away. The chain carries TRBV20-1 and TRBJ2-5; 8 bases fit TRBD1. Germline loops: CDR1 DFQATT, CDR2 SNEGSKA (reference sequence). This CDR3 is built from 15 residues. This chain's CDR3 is CSVNRGAPTQETQYF. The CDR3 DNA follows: TGCAGCGTAAACAGGGGGGCGCCCACCCAAGAGACCCAGTACTTC.

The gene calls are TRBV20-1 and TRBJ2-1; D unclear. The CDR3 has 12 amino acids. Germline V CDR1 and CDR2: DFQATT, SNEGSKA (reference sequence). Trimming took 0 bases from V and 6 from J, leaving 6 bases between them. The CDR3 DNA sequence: TGCAGTGCTAGAGAGAAATTCAATGAGCAGTTCTTC. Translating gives CSAREKFNEQFF.

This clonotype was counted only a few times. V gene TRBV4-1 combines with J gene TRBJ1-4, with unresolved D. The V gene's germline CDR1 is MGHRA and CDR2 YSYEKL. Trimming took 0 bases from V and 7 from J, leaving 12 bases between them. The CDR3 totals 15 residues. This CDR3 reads CASSQEWARGEKLFF. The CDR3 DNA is TGCGCCAGCAGCCAAGAATGGGCTCGGGGTGAAAAACTGTTTTTT.

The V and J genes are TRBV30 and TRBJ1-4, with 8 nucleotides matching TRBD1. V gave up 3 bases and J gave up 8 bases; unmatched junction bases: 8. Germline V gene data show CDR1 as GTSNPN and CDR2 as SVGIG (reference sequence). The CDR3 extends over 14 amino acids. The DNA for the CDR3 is TGTGCCTGGAGGGCGGACAGGGTGGACGAAAAACTGTTTTTT. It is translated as CAWRADRVDEKLFF.

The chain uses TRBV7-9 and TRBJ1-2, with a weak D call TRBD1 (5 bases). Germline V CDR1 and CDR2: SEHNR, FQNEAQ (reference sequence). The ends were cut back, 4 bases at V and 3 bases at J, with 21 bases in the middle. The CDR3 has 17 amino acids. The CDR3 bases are TGTGCCAGCAGCTATTTAGGTATTAGCGGGGACGACTATGGCTACACCTTC. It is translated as CASSYLGISGDDYGYTF. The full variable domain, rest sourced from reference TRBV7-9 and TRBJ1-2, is DTGVSQNPRHKITKRGQNVTFRCDPISEHNRLYWYRQTLGQGPEFLTYFQNEAQLEKSRLLSDRFSAERPKGSFSTLEIQRTEQGDSAMYLCASSYLGISGDDYGYTFGSGTRLTVV.

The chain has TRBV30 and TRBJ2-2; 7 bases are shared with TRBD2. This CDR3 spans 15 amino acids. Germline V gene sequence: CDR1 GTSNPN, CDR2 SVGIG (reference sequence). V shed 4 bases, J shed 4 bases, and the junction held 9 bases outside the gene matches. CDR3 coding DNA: TGTGCCTGGAACGGCACCTCGGGGGGCACCGGGGAGCTGTTTTTT. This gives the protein CAWNGTSGGTGELFF.